This passage covers 6 T cell receptor beta chains from one sample sequenced in a study of T cell repertoires in ileal Crohn's disease. Using immunoSEQ multiplex PCR, the repertoire was profiled, and TCRdb retains in-frame clones only, with some absent. The sample contains about 13,000 clones, roughly 78% of which appear only once. Time point specified: neoterminal ileum biopsy at postoperative endoscopy, about 6 months after surgery. The sequencing input was ileal tissue. These receptor sequences come from an adult with Crohn's disease.

This clone was counted only a few times. V and J are TRBV27 and TRBJ2-3; 11 nucleotides match TRBD1. J lost 3 bases, V lost 5 bases, and 1 base had no gene match. Germline V gives CDR1 MNHEY, CDR2 SMNVEV (reference sequence). This CDR3 has 14 residues. CDR3 coding DNA: TGTGCCAGCAGTCGGGACAGGGGGACAGATACGCAGTATTTT. It yields the protein CASSRDRGTDTQYF.

This clone was seen a handful of times. J is TRBJ2-7 and V is TRBV28; maybe TRBD2 (6 bases). The CDR3 contains 15 residues. V lost 4 bases to trimming and J lost 4 bases, with 17 bases between them. The V gene's germline CDR1 is MDHEN and CDR2 SYDVKM. Here the CDR3 reads CASSSWEVGGYEQYF. For the CDR3, the DNA is TGTGCCAGCAGTTCATGGGAGGTTGGCGGATACGAGCAGTACTTC.

In its sample, this clone is medium-sized. This chain uses TRBV9 with TRBJ1-5, with D perhaps matching TRBD1 (6 bases). Germline assignment: CDR1 SGDLS and CDR2 YYNGEE. The CDR3 extends over 15 amino acids. The V end lost 0 bases, the J end lost 2 bases, and 9 bases lay between the germline ends. DNA of the CDR3: TGTGCCAGCAGCGTAGCCGGGGGGCGCAATCAGCCCCAGCATTTT. This codes for CASSVAGGRNQPQHF.

The chain uses TRBV14 and TRBJ1-1, with a possible D match to TRBD1 (5 bases). Germline values: CDR1 SGHDN, CDR2 FVKESK. The CDR3 has 16 residues. The V and J ends lost 0 bases and 4 bases respectively, with 15 bases between them. The CDR3 DNA reads as TGTGCCAGCAGCCAAGATTCAGGGAGGATAGGCACTGAAGCTTTCTTT. Encoded protein: CASSQDSGRIGTEAFF.

This clone is judged medium-sized (0.01 to 0.1%). The gene calls are TRBV9 and TRBJ2-1; D is unresolved. V was cut by 0 bases and J by 9 bases, with 19 bases left in between. The germline V gene has CDR1 SGDLS and CDR2 YYNGEE. The CDR3 contains 16 residues. The CDR3 nucleotides are TGTGCCAGCAGCGTAGGAGTGGAGATCGAGCTGGTTGAGCAGTTCTTC. Translation: CASSVGVEIELVEQFF.

The V call is TRBV4-1, the J call TRBJ1-1, with 10 bases that match TRBD1. Per the germline V gene, CDR1 is MGHRA and CDR2 is YSYEKL. The CDR3 extends over 15 amino acids. The V and J ends lost 4 bases and 8 bases, in that order; junction bases with no gene match: 10. The CDR3 here is CASSPGTGAVREAFF. The CDR3 bases are TGCGCCAGCAGCCCAGGGACAGGGGCCGTCAGGGAAGCTTTCTTT.